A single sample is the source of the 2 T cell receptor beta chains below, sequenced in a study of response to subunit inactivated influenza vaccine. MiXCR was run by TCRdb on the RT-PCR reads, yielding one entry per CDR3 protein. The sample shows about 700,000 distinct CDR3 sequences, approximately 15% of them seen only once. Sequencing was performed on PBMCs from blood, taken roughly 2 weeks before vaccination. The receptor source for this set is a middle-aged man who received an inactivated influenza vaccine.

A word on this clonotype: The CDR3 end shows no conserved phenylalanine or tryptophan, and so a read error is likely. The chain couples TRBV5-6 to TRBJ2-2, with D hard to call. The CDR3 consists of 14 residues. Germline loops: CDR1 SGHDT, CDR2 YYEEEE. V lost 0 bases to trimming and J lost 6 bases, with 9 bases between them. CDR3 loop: CASSLGLLSGELFC. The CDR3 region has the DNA TGTGCCAGCAGCTTGGGCCTCCTCTCCGGGGAGCTGTTTTGT.

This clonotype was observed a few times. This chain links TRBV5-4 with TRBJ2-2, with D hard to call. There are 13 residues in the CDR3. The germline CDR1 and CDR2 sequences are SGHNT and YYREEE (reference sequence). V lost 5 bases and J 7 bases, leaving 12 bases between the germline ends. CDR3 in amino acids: CASRVTLGGELFF. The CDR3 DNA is TGTGCCAGCAGGGTGACTTTGGGCGGGGAGCTGTTTTTT.